A single sample is the source of the 15 T cell receptor beta chains below, sequenced in a study of T cells expressing NK-cell markers. TCRdb reanalyzed the 5' RACE reads, giving one entry per CDR3 protein sequence and no DNA. The listing contains some 150,000 distinct CDR3 sequences. The sequenced material came from blood T cells: a sorted CD56 or NKG2C T cell subset, CD4+ or CD8+ T cells, or bulk PBMC T cells (not recorded which). All receptors come from a man between 18 and 35 years old in good health.

The J gene is TRBJ2-1, the V gene TRBV6-2 or TRBV6-3; without DNA, the TCRdb call of TRBD1 cannot be checked. CDR3 length equals 16 residues. Looked up from germline, CDR1 is MNHEY and CDR2 is SVGEGT. The CDR3 reads CASSPTGASEGNEQFF.

The chain links TRBV7-8 to TRBJ2-7; TCRdb's D gene call, TRBD1, goes unchecked for lack of DNA. Germline lookup yields CDR1 SGHVS and CDR2 FQNEAQ. The CDR3 runs to 16 residues. The chain's CDR3 is CASSFSPDRRYYEQYF.

The chain recombines TRBV6-2 or TRBV6-3 with TRBJ1-1; TCRdb names TRBD1, which stays unverified in the absence of DNA. CDR1 and CDR2 from the germline V gene are MNHEY and SVGEGT. This CDR3 spans 16 amino acids. CDR3 sequence: CASSYSRDRGPTEAFF.

The gene calls are TRBV2 and TRBJ2-3; TCRdb selects TRBD1, and the lack of DNA leaves this call unchecked. There are 16 residues in the CDR3. Germline lookup yields CDR1 SNHLY and CDR2 FYNNEI. CDR3 region: CASSSGTGEDTDTQYF.

The chain is built from TRBV7-9 and TRBJ1-5; TCRdb calls TRBD1, which cannot be checked without DNA. CDR1 is SEHNR, CDR2 FQNEAQ, per germline (reference sequence). CDR3 size: 16 residues. CDR3 sequence: CASSSPDGGIRQPQHF. The whole variable domain, filled in from reference TRBV7-9 and TRBJ1-5, reads DTGVSQNPRHKITKRGQNVTFRCDPISEHNRLYWYRQTLGQGPEFLTYFQNEAQLEKSRLLSDRFSAERPKGSFSTLEIQRTEQGDSAMYLCASSSPDGGIRQPQHFGDGTRLSIL.

This chain uses TRBV20-1 with TRBJ2-3; lacking DNA, the TRBD1 call made by TCRdb goes unchecked. CDR1 is DFQATT, CDR2 SNEGSKA, per germline (reference sequence). The CDR3 length is 15 residues. The CDR3 spells CSASTDRLDTDTQYF.

CDR3 in amino acids: CASSSGVATRGDTQYF. This rearrangement joins TRBV7-8 to TRBJ2-3; TCRdb designates TRBD1, a call that cannot be tested without DNA. Per the germline V gene, CDR1 is SGHVS and CDR2 is FQNEAQ. CDR3 size: 16 residues.

This chain's CDR3 is CSARPSGTKPIFSYNEQFF. V and J are TRBV20-1 and TRBJ2-1; the TCRdb call, TRBD2, lacks DNA for checking. The CDR3 is made up of 19 amino acids. The germline V gene has CDR1 DFQATT and CDR2 SNEGSKA (reference sequence).

The rearrangement links TRBV4-2 to TRBJ2-3; TCRdb returns TRBD2, unconfirmable since there is no DNA. This CDR3 is 17 amino acids long. In germline, CDR1 is LGHNA, CDR2 YNFKEQ. The CDR3 loop reads CASSQEMEGGPSDTQYF.

The V and J genes are TRBV12-3 or TRBV12-4 and TRBJ2-4; the TRBD1 assignment by TCRdb is unverifiable without DNA. The CDR3 has 15 amino acids. CDR3 region: CASSPWATERDIQYF.

The V call is TRBV9, the J call TRBJ2-1. The germline CDR1 and CDR2 sequences are SGDLS and YYNGEE. The CDR3 totals 14 residues. CDR3 sequence: CASSDTGPYNEQFF.

J is TRBJ2-5 and V is TRBV11-2. CDR3 size: 11 residues. Germline CDR1 SGHAT, CDR2 FQNNGV. The CDR3 sequence is CASSLGGTQYF. Filled out from reference TRBV11-2 and TRBJ2-5, the complete variable domain reads EAGVAQSPRYKIIEKRQSVAFWCNPISGHATLYWYQQILGQGPKLLIQFQNNGVVDDSQLPKDRFSAERLKGVDSTLKIQPAKLEDSAVYLCASSLGGTQYFGPGTRLLVL.

This rearrangement joins TRBV27 to TRBJ2-7; as DNA is missing, the TRBD1 call by TCRdb cannot be tested. The V gene's germline CDR1 is MNHEY and CDR2 SMNVEV (reference sequence). The CDR3 loop spans 14 amino acids. CDR3 sequence reads: CASGTPSGFDEQYF.

The rearrangement links TRBV23-1 to TRBJ2-4; TCRdb lists TRBD1, though no DNA is available to test this call. TRBV23-1 is treated as an ORF (open reading frame) with a function not yet certain. This CDR3 region has 11 residues. The CDR3 sequence is CASKGVHIQYF.

CDR3 region: CASSYSEADTQYF. The chain combines TRBV6-5 with TRBJ2-3. Germline V gene lookup returns CDR1 MNHEY and CDR2 SVGAGI. This CDR3 has 13 amino acids.